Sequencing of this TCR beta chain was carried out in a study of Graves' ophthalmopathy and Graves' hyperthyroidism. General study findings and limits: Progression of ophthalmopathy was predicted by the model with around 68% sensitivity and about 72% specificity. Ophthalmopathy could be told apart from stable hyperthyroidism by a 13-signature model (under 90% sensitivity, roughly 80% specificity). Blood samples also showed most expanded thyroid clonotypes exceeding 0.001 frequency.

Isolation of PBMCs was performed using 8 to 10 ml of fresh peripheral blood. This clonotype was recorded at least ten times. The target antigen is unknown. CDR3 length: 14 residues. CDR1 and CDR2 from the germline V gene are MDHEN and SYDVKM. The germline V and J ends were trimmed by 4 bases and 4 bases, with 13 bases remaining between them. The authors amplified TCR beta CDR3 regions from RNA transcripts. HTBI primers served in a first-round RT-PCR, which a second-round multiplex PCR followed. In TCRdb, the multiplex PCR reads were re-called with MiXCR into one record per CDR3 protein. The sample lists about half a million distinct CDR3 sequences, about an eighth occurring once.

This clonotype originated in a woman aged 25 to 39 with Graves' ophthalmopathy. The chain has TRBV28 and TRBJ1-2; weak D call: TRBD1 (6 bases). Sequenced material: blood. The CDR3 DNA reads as TGTGCCAGCAGTTCTGGAGAGGGGGGCTATGGCTACACCTTC. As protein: CASSSGEGGYGYTF.